Detailed here is one T cell receptor (beta chain). The ends were cut back, 0 bases at V and 7 bases at J, with 12 bases in the middle. Germline V gives CDR1 LNHNV, CDR2 YYDKDF (reference sequence). The CDR3 contains 15 residues. The entry originates in a study of blood T cell repertoires in COVID-19. The method was immunoSEQ multiplex PCR; TCRdb's version includes in-frame clones alone and lacks a portion of them. The data show roughly 230,000 clones, 88% seen once. The specimen was peripheral blood. This sequence originates from a man in his 70s with acute or convalescent COVID-19. The V gene is TRBV15, the J gene TRBJ1-4, with D possibly TRBD1 on 5 matching bases. CDR3 amino acids: CATSRDQGQLEKLFF. CDR3 DNA: TGTGCCACCAGCAGAGATCAAGGACAACTTGAAAAACTGTTTTTT. Variable domain in full (rest from reference TRBV15 and TRBJ1-4): DAMVIQNPRYQVTQFGKPVTLSCSQTLNHNVMYWYQQKSSQAPKLLFHYYDKDFNNEADTPDNFQSRRPNTSFCFLDIRSPGLGDTAMYLCATSRDQGQLEKLFFGSGTQLSVL.